This is a list of T cell receptor beta chains from one sample in a study of cytomegalovirus exposure and HLA in healthy donors. This table comes from immunoSEQ multiplex PCR, and its TCRdb copy is limited to in-frame clones, with some not included. The profile shows 250,000 to 350,000 clones, over 70% of them singletons. What was sequenced was PBMCs. These receptors originate from a girl aged 2-10 years in good health and CMV-seronegative. Both conserved end residues are part of each CDR3. Fields, in order: J gene, D gene, V gene, clone size, CDR3 DNA, CDR3 protein. The D gene is left open where the match is weak. Rows may omit the clone size; those that give it use once, few, many or a size class.

J gene: TRBJ2-7
D gene: .
V gene: TRBV2
clone size: .
CDR3 DNA: TGTGCCAGCAGTGCGTATATAAACTACGAGCAGTACTTC
CDR3 protein: CASSAYINYEQYF

J gene: TRBJ2-7
D gene: .
V gene: TRBV6-6
clone size: .
CDR3 DNA: TGTGCCAGCAGTATGAGCCAATCGAACGCCTACGAGCAGTACTTC
CDR3 protein: CASSMSQSNAYEQYF

J gene: TRBJ2-1
D gene: .
V gene: TRBV12-5
clone size: .
CDR3 DNA: TGTGCGAGTAGCGGACCTACTAACAATGAGCAGTTCTTC
CDR3 protein: CASSGPTNNEQFF

J gene: TRBJ1-1
D gene: .
V gene: TRBV6-4
clone size: few
CDR3 DNA: TGTGCCAGCAGTGACTCGACAAACACTGAAGCTTTCTTT
CDR3 protein: CASSDSTNTEAFF

J gene: TRBJ2-7
D gene: TRBD2
V gene: TRBV7-9
clone size: .
CDR3 DNA: TGTGCCAGCAGCGGGAGGGGGGCTAGCGGGGCCTACGAGCAGTACTTC
CDR3 protein: CASSGRGASGAYEQYF

J gene: TRBJ2-1
D gene: .
V gene: TRBV2
clone size: .
CDR3 DNA: TGTGCCAGCAGTGAAGTTTCGCAGAGGAAGTTCTTC
CDR3 protein: CASSEVSQRKFF

J gene: TRBJ2-7
D gene: .
V gene: TRBV5-1
clone size: .
CDR3 DNA: TGCGCCAGCAGCCGATCGACAGGTCCAGAGCAGTACTTC
CDR3 protein: CASSRSTGPEQYF

J gene: TRBJ1-4
D gene: .
V gene: TRBV7-9
clone size: .
CDR3 DNA: TGTGCCAGCAGCCAAGGGCACAGGCCCTCTAATGAAAAACTGTTTTTT
CDR3 protein: CASSQGHRPSNEKLFF

J gene: TRBJ2-7
D gene: .
V gene: TRBV7-9
clone size: .
CDR3 DNA: TGTTCCAGCAGCTTGGGCTGGTTGGGGGGAGAGGCCTACGAGCAGTACTTC
CDR3 protein: CSSSLGWLGGEAYEQYF

J gene: TRBJ2-2
D gene: .
V gene: TRBV9
clone size: .
CDR3 DNA: TGTGCCAGCAGCGTAGGGGGCAGGGTGAACACCGGGGAGCTGTTTTTT
CDR3 protein: CASSVGGRVNTGELFF

J gene: TRBJ2-7
D gene: TRBD1
V gene: TRBV18
clone size: .
CDR3 DNA: TGTGCCAGCTCCCTTTGGACAGGTCAGCACGAGCAGTACTTC
CDR3 protein: CASSLWTGQHEQYF

J gene: TRBJ2-5
D gene: TRBD1
V gene: TRBV2
clone size: .
CDR3 DNA: TGTGCCAGCGGGGGACAGGGGCAAGAGACCCAGTACTTC
CDR3 protein: CASGGQGQETQYF

J gene: TRBJ2-7
D gene: TRBD2
V gene: TRBV18
clone size: once
CDR3 DNA: TGTGCCAGCTCACCGACCCTAGCGGGGGGCCTCTACGAGCAGTACTTC
CDR3 protein: CASSPTLAGGLYEQYF

J gene: TRBJ2-1
D gene: TRBD1
V gene: TRBV11-2
clone size: few
CDR3 DNA: TGTGCCAGCAGCTTGGGGCCCGGGACAGGAGAGGTCAATGAGCAGTTCTTC
CDR3 protein: CASSLGPGTGEVNEQFF

J gene: TRBJ1-1
D gene: TRBD1
V gene: TRBV7-9
clone size: few
CDR3 DNA: TGTGCCAGCATACAAACCGGGACAGGACGATTCACTGAAGCTTTCTTT
CDR3 protein: CASIQTGTGRFTEAFF

J gene: TRBJ2-1
D gene: TRBD2
V gene: TRBV5-1
clone size: .
CDR3 DNA: TGCGCCAGCAGCAGGATACCGGGACTAGCGTCCAATGAGCAGTTCTTC
CDR3 protein: CASSRIPGLASNEQFF

J gene: TRBJ2-2
D gene: .
V gene: TRBV7-6
clone size: .
CDR3 DNA: TGTGCCCGCAGCGCCCCAGGGGGGGAGCTGTTTTTT
CDR3 protein: CARSAPGGELFF

J gene: TRBJ2-7
D gene: TRBD2
V gene: TRBV5-4
clone size: .
CDR3 DNA: TGTGCCAGCAGCTTGCCGGGACTAGCCCCCTACGAGCAGTACTTC
CDR3 protein: CASSLPGLAPYEQYF

J gene: TRBJ1-5
D gene: .
V gene: TRBV10-3
clone size: .
CDR3 DNA: TGTGCCATCAGTGAACGGGATCAGCCCCAGCATTTT
CDR3 protein: CAISERDQPQHF

J gene: TRBJ1-1
D gene: .
V gene: TRBV28
clone size: few
CDR3 DNA: TGTGCCAGCAGTTTCCCCCGCAATCAACAGGTACCGAACACTGAAGCTTTCTTT
CDR3 protein: CASSFPRNQQVPNTEAFF

J gene: TRBJ2-7
D gene: TRBD1
V gene: TRBV19
clone size: .
CDR3 DNA: TGTGCCAGTAGTATAGCCGACAGGGGCCACGAGCAGTACTTC
CDR3 protein: CASSIADRGHEQYF

J gene: TRBJ2-1
D gene: TRBD2
V gene: TRBV7-9
clone size: .
CDR3 DNA: TGTGCCAGCAGCGGCCTTAGCGGGAAAGGCCTCAAAAGCAATGAGCAGTTCTTC
CDR3 protein: CASSGLSGKGLKSNEQFF

J gene: TRBJ1-1
D gene: .
V gene: TRBV30
clone size: .
CDR3 DNA: TGTGCCTGGAGTGATGGTTGGAGGGCTGCGAACACTGAAGCTTTCTTT
CDR3 protein: CAWSDGWRAANTEAFF

J gene: TRBJ1-2
D gene: TRBD1
V gene: TRBV13
clone size: .
CDR3 DNA: TGTGCCAGCAGCCAGGGGGGATTTTGGTATGGCTACACCTTC
CDR3 protein: CASSQGGFWYGYTF

J gene: TRBJ1-5
D gene: .
V gene: TRBV2
clone size: .
CDR3 DNA: TGTGCCAGTCAAAAAGGGGCCTGGCAGCCCCAGCATTTT
CDR3 protein: CASQKGAWQPQHF

J gene: TRBJ2-7
D gene: .
V gene: TRBV6-1
clone size: .
CDR3 DNA: TGTGCCAGCAGTGAATCTGAGGCAGGACAGTTGTACTACGAGCAGTACTTC
CDR3 protein: CASSESEAGQLYYEQYF

J gene: TRBJ1-6
D gene: .
V gene: TRBV4-1
clone size: once
CDR3 DNA: TGCGCCAGCAGCCAAGAATCGGGGGACTATAATTCACCCCTCCACTTT
CDR3 protein: CASSQESGDYNSPLHF

J gene: TRBJ2-3
D gene: TRBD1
V gene: TRBV7-6
clone size: .
CDR3 DNA: TGTGCCAGCAGCCACTCCTCCGGACAGGACGTCGTGGATACGCAGTATTTT
CDR3 protein: CASSHSSGQDVVDTQYF

J gene: TRBJ1-2
D gene: .
V gene: TRBV10-3
clone size: .
CDR3 DNA: TGTGCCATCAGTGAGTCGGAGGCCAATGGCTACACCTTC
CDR3 protein: CAISESEANGYTF

J gene: TRBJ1-1
D gene: .
V gene: TRBV5-1
clone size: .
CDR3 DNA: TGCGCCAGCAGCAGACTTTCCGGGACTTCGAACACTGAAGCTTTCTTT
CDR3 protein: CASSRLSGTSNTEAFF

J gene: TRBJ2-2
D gene: .
V gene: TRBV6-1
clone size: once
CDR3 DNA: TGTGCCAGCAGTGAATTTCCCCTTACCGGGGAGCTGTTTTTT
CDR3 protein: CASSEFPLTGELFF

J gene: TRBJ2-2
D gene: TRBD2
V gene: TRBV9
clone size: .
CDR3 DNA: TGTGCCAGCAGCGCAGGACTAGCGGGAAGCGGGGAGCTGTTTTTT
CDR3 protein: CASSAGLAGSGELFF

J gene: TRBJ2-1
D gene: .
V gene: TRBV5-1
clone size: once
CDR3 DNA: TGCGCCAGCAGCTTGCTCCGGAGCTCCTACAATGAGCAGTTCTTC
CDR3 protein: CASSLLRSSYNEQFF

J gene: TRBJ1-1
D gene: TRBD1
V gene: TRBV9
clone size: .
CDR3 DNA: TGTGCCAGCAGCCCGGGGGACAGGGTGAACACTGAAGCTTTCTTT
CDR3 protein: CASSPGDRVNTEAFF

J gene: TRBJ2-7
D gene: .
V gene: TRBV11-2
clone size: .
CDR3 DNA: TGTGCCAGCAGCAGAGTTTCAGGCACCTACGAGCAGTACTTC
CDR3 protein: CASSRVSGTYEQYF

J gene: TRBJ2-7
D gene: .
V gene: TRBV28
clone size: .
CDR3 DNA: TGTGCCAGCAGGACAGCTGCGAGCTCCTACGAGCAGTACTTC
CDR3 protein: CASRTAASSYEQYF

J gene: TRBJ1-1
D gene: .
V gene: TRBV7-8
clone size: .
CDR3 DNA: TGTGCCAGCAGCTTAGCGCTCGGGGGACCAAACACTGAAGCTTTCTTT
CDR3 protein: CASSLALGGPNTEAFF